This T cell receptor (beta chain) came from a study of STAT5B mutations in CD4+ large granular lymphocyte leukemia. For the study at large: Among healthy donors, a particular HLA allele went with more CDR3 'QG' motifs. Findings and caveats of the study: 8/27 top patient clones versus 2/35 control clones were TRBV06-family.

Assay used: immunoSEQ multiplex PCR; TCRdb lists only in-frame clones, some missing. This sample has under 25,000 clones; about 79% occur once, and the top ten carry over 8%. V was cut by 10 bases and J by 7 bases, with 13 bases left in between. Looked up from germline, CDR1 is ENHRY and CDR2 is SYGVKD. This CDR3 is built from 11 residues. As for this clone: What it binds is not known.

Buffy coats from healthy blood donors served as controls. Specimen: CD4+ T cells from blood buffy coats. This chain joins TRBV10-3 and TRBJ2-5; D is uncertain. This clonotype was obtained from a human donor in good health. This CDR3 is CASQALGTQYF. CDR3 sequence (DNA): TGTGCCAGCCAGGCTCTGGGGACCCAGTACTTC.